This paragraph reports one T cell receptor beta chain. The antigen this receptor binds is unknown. Within one base of it there is no much larger clone, and no base qualities were kept. This record comes from a study of CD8+ T cells in alopecia areata listed by TCRdb under 2018. In the study overall: Treated patients were enrolled in an open-label pilot trial of oral tofacitinib at 5 to 10 mg twice daily for moderate-to-severe alopecia areata. Patients received tofacitinib for 6 to 18 months and were then followed off drug for 6 months to check for delayed response and recurrence. In both human patients and the C3H/HeJ mouse model, the study applied high-throughput TCRbeta sequencing to look at T cell clonal expansion in alopecia areata. Scalp tissue and sorted CD4+ and CD8+ peripheral blood T cells from patchy and totalis/universalis alopecia areata patients and from healthy controls were covered by human TCRbeta sequencing. Biopsies were taken from tofacitinib-treated patients at baseline and at 4 and 24 weeks of treatment, and a later scalp biopsy was taken in several of the tofacitinib-treated patients. Scalp clonality was compared among normal scalp (n=4), patchy alopecia areata scalp (n=8), and alopecia totalis/universalis scalp (n=8). RNA was extracted with the PAXgene miRNA kit for fixed scalp, the miRNeasy kit for PBMCs, and the RNeasy kit for mouse skin. TCRbeta CDR3 regions were amplified by immunoSEQ multiplex PCR with 35 Vbeta forward and 13 Jbeta reverse primers.

What the study reported, not specific to this receptor: Compared with normal scalp, lesional scalp had higher clonality and more expanded CD8+ clones, particularly in alopecia totalis/universalis, a pattern that suggests antigenic drive. Shared TCR sequences between patients were less evident than in mice, which may be partly attributable to HLA diversity in the patient population. Unlike mouse skin, where gammadelta T cells dominate, normal human skin contains resident alphabeta T cells that get sequenced too, which complicates analysis of the scalp TCR repertoire.

The library relied on the immunoSEQ multiplex PCR assay. RNA was extracted from all samples and reverse transcribed into cDNA as template for TCR sequencing. First-strand cDNA was synthesized using SuperScript III with a 2:1 mix of oligo-dT and random hexamers. Amplification bias was assessed with a synthetic immune receptor repertoire, and residual bias was removed computationally. From the authors' description of their analysis: Raw reads were preprocessed for error removal, and CDR3 was defined according to IMGT conventions as running from the conserved cysteine to phenylalanine. To get clonality, Shannon entropy was normalized by log2 of the number of productive unique TCRs and the result was subtracted from 1. Whether scalp clones were CD4 or CD8 was inferred by matching scalp TCRbeta sequences against CD4 and CD8 repertoires sorted from blood. TCRdb limited this immuneACCESS table to in-frame rearrangements with V and J called. A share of clones is missing; checked studies link under half to unresolved V genes, and the rest is unexplained. V and J calls and clone size are copied from that table; D and trimming were computed from the DNA. The sample records about 150,000 clones, 45% to 60% of which are singletons. Of the sample, about 6.3% is held by the ten largest clones.

Lesional scalp punch biopsies and peripheral blood were obtained from alopecia areata patients. PBMCs were separated by density centrifugation and stained for CD3, CD4 and CD8, after which CD4+ and CD8+ T cells were sorted on a FACSAria. Material: CD4+ T cells sorted from blood. The source is a human donor with alopecia areata.

The nucleotides are TGTGCCAGCAGCTCCCGACGGACGTCCCGCAACTTTCAGCCCCAGCATTTT. Translated, this gives CASSSRRTSRNFQPQHF. The rearranged chain carries TRBV7-8 and TRBJ1-5; the D segment cannot be called with confidence. The germline V gene sets CDR1 to SGHVS and CDR2 to FQNEAQ. V drops 4 bases and J drops 6 bases, leaving 22 bases in between. Its CDR3 holds 17 amino acids, cysteine through phenylalanine. The sequence is cut down to CDR3 DNA, 51 bases in frame from base 1.